This TCR beta chain was identified during a study of cytomegalovirus exposure and HLA in healthy donors. The CDR3 covers 11 residues. Germline values: CDR1 SGHRS, CDR2 YFSETQ. V lost 0 bases to trimming and J lost 5 bases, with 2 bases between them. Overall study results and limits: Association of a missense DCLRE1C variant with TCR beta V- and J-gene trimming was reported in a later analysis.

With regard to this clone: Antigen: not known.

PCR used 60 Vbeta primers and 13 Jbeta primers. Only in-frame clones appear in the TCRdb table, and some are missing; sequencing was by immunoSEQ multiplex PCR. The data contain 90,000 or so clones, under 90% of them singletons. The source of this sequence is a man aged 45-65 years in good health and CMV-seronegative. The sample taken for sequencing was PBMCs. The chain employs TRBV5-1 and TRBJ2-5; D is ambiguous. CDR3 amino acids: CASSLAETQYF. DNA for the CDR3: TGCGCCAGCAGCTTGGCGGAGACCCAGTACTTC.